One and the same sample provided the 27 T cell receptor beta chains below, sequenced in a study of T cells in women clearing cervical HPV infection. This table comes from immunoSEQ multiplex PCR, and its TCRdb copy is limited to in-frame clones, with some not included. This sample's clone table lists 25,000 to 35,000 clones. The sequenced material came from blood buffy coat. The receptor set was obtained from a woman between 18 and 70 years old with a cervical HPV16 infection that either progressed to CIN3+ or cleared (not recorded which).

Turning to this clone: Read sequence stops 3 residues before the CDR3 end, and the germline J gene provides the missing end. V gene TRBV7-2 combines with J gene TRBJ2-2; 9 bases are shared with TRBD2. The CDR3 totals 16 residues. Unmatched junction bases numbered 4, after V lost 0 bases and J lost 5 bases. Germline V CDR1 and CDR2: SGHTA, FQGNSA. CDR3 residues: CASSLAQRGVTGELFF. CDR3 DNA, as far as it was read: TGTGCCAGCAGCTTAGCACAGCGGGGGGTGACCGGGGAG.

Comments on this clone: Coverage ceases 3 residues before the CDR3 finishes, and the germline J gene fills in the end. The chain links TRBV7-2 to TRBJ1-1, with D possibly TRBD1 on 6 matching bases. Trimming stripped 5 bases from V and 4 bases from J, with 14 bases between. The CDR3 sequence is 14 residues long. CDR1 is SGHTA and CDR2 is FQGNSA in the germline V gene. The CDR3 sequence: CASSVGGLGTEAFF. Incomplete CDR3 DNA: TGTGCCAGCAGCGTAGGGGGACTAGGCACTGAA. Full variable domain (missing parts from reference TRBV7-2 and TRBJ1-1): GAGVSQSPSNKVTEKGKDVELRCDPISGHTALYWYRQSLGQGLEFLIYFQGNSAPDKSGLPSDRFSAERTGGSVSTLTIQRTQQEDSAVYLCASSVGGLGTEAFFGQGTRLTVV.

About this clone itself: The CDR3 goes on 3 residues after the read ends, and that part is filled in from the germline J gene. The J gene is TRBJ1-5, the V gene TRBV19, with D maybe TRBD1 (5 bases). With 0 bases removed from V and 9 bases from J, the gap between germline ends came to 18 bases. This CDR3 spans 16 amino acids. Germline CDR1 is LNHDA and CDR2 is SQIVND (reference sequence). The part of the CDR3 DNA that was read is TGTGCCAGTAGTATAGATCTCGGGGGGACGCCTAGGCCC. Translated: CASSIDLGGTPRP. The whole CDR3 sequence is CASSIDLGGTPRPQHF.

This CDR3 is CASSFLGLASYTQYF. The sequenced part of the CDR3 DNA is TGTGCCAGCAGCTTTCTGGGACTAGCTTCGTATACG. The chain is built from TRBV11-3 and TRBJ2-3; 9 nucleotides agree with TRBD2. With the read ending 3 residues before the CDR3 end, the germline J gene is used to fill in that end. V was pared by 3 bases and J by 7 bases, with 8 bases of the junction left unmatched. CDR1 is SGHNT, CDR2 YENEEA, per germline. This CDR3 comprises 15 residues.

As to this clone: The missing CDR3 end, 3 residues past where the read stops, is filled in from the germline J gene. The chain couples TRBV18 to TRBJ2-7, with 7 bases fitting TRBD2. Trimming cost V 3 bases and J 5 bases; bases outside gene matches: 4. The CDR3 sequence is 13 residues long. Germline values: CDR1 KGHSH, CDR2 LQKENI. The covered CDR3 bases are TGTGCCAGCTCACCCCCGGGGACTAACGAG. This sequence encodes CASSPPGTNE. In full, the CDR3 reads CASSPPGTNEQYF.

A remark on this clone: The observed sequence ends 3 residues before the CDR3 terminus, with the missing tail filled in from the germline J gene. V gene TRBV12-3 or TRBV12-4 combines with J gene TRBJ2-3; no reliable D call. The length of the CDR3 is 14 residues. V gave up 2 bases and J gave up 5 bases, with 11 bases separating them. Incomplete CDR3 DNA: TGTGCCAGCAGTTTATTAACAGCACAAGATACG. As protein: CASSLLTAQDT. The complete CDR3 sequence is CASSLLTAQDTQYF.

On this clone: The read ends 3 residues shy of where the CDR3 ends; the end is completed using the germline J gene. The gene calls are TRBV7-3 and TRBJ2-3; TRBD1 agrees at 8 bases. The CDR3 spans 15 residues. CDR1 and CDR2 from the germline V gene are SGHTA and FQGTGA. Losses at the gene ends were 5 bases for V and 4 bases for J; bases not matched to a gene: 8. CDR3 amino acids: CASSPAGGNADTQYF. The sequenced CDR3 bases are TGTGCCAGCAGCCCGGCAGGGGGCAATGCAGATACG.

As to this clone: The CDR3 extends 3 residues past the end of the read, so its final part is completed from the germline J gene. The chain combines TRBV4-2 with TRBJ2-1; D is unclear. This CDR3 spans 16 amino acids. Trimming pared 0 bases from V and 0 bases from J, leaving 9 bases between. Germline values: CDR1 LGHNA, CDR2 YNFKEQ. Here the CDR3 reads CASSQEFPLSYNEQFF. Partial CDR3 DNA: TGTGCCAGCAGCCAAGAGTTCCCCCTCTCCTACAATGAG.

On this clone: The read terminates 3 residues ahead of where the CDR3 ends, so the germline J gene completes it. The rearrangement uses TRBV20-1 and TRBJ1-1, with 9 bases lining up with TRBD1. V trimming: 3 bases; J trimming: 5 bases; junction bases outside the gene matches: 13. Germline V CDR1 and CDR2: DFQATT, SNEGSKA (reference sequence). The CDR3 has 16 amino acids. The sequenced part of the CDR3 DNA is TGCAGTGCTAGGGTTGGGTCCGGGACAGGGAAGACTGAA. Translation gives CSARVGSGTGKTE. The full CDR3 protein is CSARVGSGTGKTEAFF.

About this clone: Sequencing ends 3 residues short of the CDR3 end; the germline J gene provides the rest. V and J are TRBV6-1 and TRBJ2-4, with D unresolved. Trimming cost V 2 bases and J 8 bases, with 13 bases left between them. CDR1 is MNHNS, CDR2 SASEGT, per germline. CDR3 length: 14 residues. The part of the CDR3 DNA that was read is TGTGCCAGCAGTGAAAGTGTTCCCAAGGACATT. Translating gives CASSESVPKDI. The whole CDR3 protein reads CASSESVPKDIQYF.

Comments on this clone: Coverage ceases 3 residues before the CDR3 finishes, and the germline J gene fills in the end. The gene calls are TRBV20-1 and TRBJ2-4; 8 bases fit TRBD2. CDR3 length: 15 amino acids. The V gene's germline CDR1 is DFQATT and CDR2 SNEGSKA (reference sequence). The sequenced part of the CDR3 DNA is TGCAGTGCTAGAAGAGCGGGAGCCGACCAAGAGACT. It is translated as CSARRAGADQET. The complete CDR3 reads CSARRAGADQETQYF.

Notes on this clone: The sequenced fragment ends 3 residues before the CDR3 boundary, so the rest is inferred from the germline J gene. The rearrangement uses TRBV18 and TRBJ2-7; TRBD1 matches at 9 bases. Germline CDR1 reads KGHSH; CDR2 reads LQKENI. Trimming removed 3 bases from V and 6 bases from J; junction bases left unmatched: 3. The length of the CDR3 is 13 residues. This CDR3 is CASSPLDRGEQYF. CDR3 DNA (partial): TGTGCCAGCTCACCCCTGGACAGGGGCGAG.

About this clone itself: The CDR3 is cut off 3 residues early in the read; its end comes from the germline J gene. The gene calls are TRBV7-2 and TRBJ2-7, with TRBD2 identical over 7 bases. The CDR3 spans 14 residues. The ends lost 5 bases at V and 2 bases at J; junction bases unmatched: 6. Germline V gene data show CDR1 as SGHTA and CDR2 as FQGNSA. CDR3 residues: CASSGGGNPYEQYF. Partial CDR3 DNA: TGTGCCAGCAGCGGGGGGGGAAACCCCTACGAG.

CDR3 sequence: CASSPRQVSSYGQYF. Partial CDR3 DNA: TGTGCCAGCTCACCTCGACAGGTGTCCTCCTATGGT. This chain connects TRBV18 to TRBJ2-4; D may be TRBD1 (6 bases). The read terminates 3 residues ahead of where the CDR3 ends, so the germline J gene completes it. The CDR3 has 15 residues. In germline, CDR1 is KGHSH, CDR2 LQKENI.

To note about this clone: The read ends 3 residues before the CDR3 terminus; that terminus is restored from the germline J gene. The gene calls are TRBV6-1 and TRBJ1-5; 8 bases map to TRBD1. This CDR3 is built from 15 residues. V lost 4 bases to trimming and J lost 4 bases; unmatched junction nucleotides: 6. Germline CDR1 reads MNHNS; CDR2 reads SASEGT. The sequenced part of the CDR3 DNA is TGTGCCAGCAGTGTGACAGGGGTGGGGAATCAGCCC. Its protein is CASSVTGVGNQP. The whole CDR3 sequence reads CASSVTGVGNQPQHF.

Comments on this clone: The read terminates 3 residues before the CDR3 end, so the remaining end is supplied by the germline J gene. This chain uses TRBV6-2 or TRBV6-3 with TRBJ2-2, with D maybe TRBD1 (6 bases). CDR1 and CDR2 from the germline V gene are MNHEY and SVGEGT. The CDR3 totals 15 residues. The V end lost 0 bases, the J end lost 6 bases, and 11 bases lay between the germline ends. The part of the CDR3 DNA that was read is TGTGCCAGCAGTTACTCGACAGGCCCTCCCGGGGAG. Translating it yields CASSYSTGPPGE. The complete CDR3 sequence is CASSYSTGPPGELFF.

For this clone: The sequence runs out 3 residues before the end of the CDR3; the remainder is reconstructed from the germline J gene. The chain is built from TRBV19 and TRBJ2-2; TRBD2 matches 9 bases. The CDR3 runs to 16 residues. V lost 3 bases, J lost 4 bases, and 6 bases stayed unmatched. Per germline, CDR1 LNHDA and CDR2 SQIVND (reference sequence). The CDR3 loop is CASSMIAGALTGELFF. CDR3 DNA, as far as it was read: TGTGCCAGTAGTATGATAGCGGGGGCCCTCACCGGGGAG. Based on the CDR3 plus reference TRBV19 and TRBJ2-2, the full variable domain is DGGITQSPKYLFRKEGQNVTLSCEQNLNHDAMYWYRQDPGQGLRLIYYSQIVNDFQKGDIAEGYSVSREKKESFPLTVTSAQKNPTAFYLCASSMIAGALTGELFFGEGSRLTVL.

A word on this clone: Read coverage stops 3 residues before the CDR3 terminus; the germline J gene supplies the remainder. V usage is TRBV30 and J usage is TRBJ2-5; D is perhaps TRBD1 (5 bases). In germline, CDR1 is GTSNPN, CDR2 SVGIG (reference sequence). There are 14 residues in the CDR3. Deletions cut 4 bases from V and 3 bases from J, with 15 bases between. The CDR3 spells CAWTQGGPEETQYF. The DNA read from the CDR3 is TGTGCCTGGACCCAGGGCGGTCCCGAAGAGACC.

Concerning this clone: The CDR3 end is not reached by the read, which stops 3 residues before it; the germline J gene fills it in. V gene TRBV7-9 combines with J gene TRBJ1-2; tentative D call: TRBD1 (5 bases). Germline loops: CDR1 SEHNR, CDR2 FQNEAQ (reference sequence). CDR3 length: 14 amino acids. Trimming removed 1 base at V and 4 bases at J, with 10 bases between. CDR3 DNA (partial): TGTGCCAGCAGCTTAGGCCCCCAGGGCTATGGC. This gives the protein CASSLGPQGYG. The entire CDR3 reads CASSLGPQGYGYTF.

CDR3 bases read: TGTGCCAGCAGCTTGAGACGGGACTTCAATCAGCCC. Its protein is CASSLRRDFNQP. The whole CDR3 reads CASSLRRDFNQPQHF. The V call is TRBV7-8, the J call TRBJ1-5; D may be TRBD1 (5 bases). The read ends 3 residues before the CDR3 terminus; that terminus is restored from the germline J gene. Germline V CDR1 and CDR2: SGHVS, FQNEAQ. The CDR3 is 15 amino acids. V lost 3 bases and J 3 bases, leaving 12 bases between the germline ends.

The CDR3: CASRTNRGLATDTQYF. The CDR3 bases that were read are TGTGCCAGCAGGACAAACAGGGGTCTCGCCACAGATACG. The J gene is TRBJ2-3, the V gene TRBV2, with 7 bases lining up with TRBD1. The CDR3 is cut off 3 residues early in the read; its end comes from the germline J gene. Germline trimming cut 6 bases from V and 2 bases from J; bases unmatched to any gene: 11. CDR3 length equals 16 residues. Germline assignment: CDR1 SNHLY and CDR2 FYNNEI.

About this clone: Read data end 3 residues before the CDR3 end; the end is taken from the germline J gene. This sequence joins TRBV5-1 and TRBJ2-3, with a tentative D call TRBD1 (5 bases). Germline V CDR1 and CDR2: SGHRS, YFSETQ. This CDR3 has 13 amino acids. V was cut by 5 bases and J by 1 base, with 8 bases left in between. The covered CDR3 bases are TGCGCCAGCAGTAGGGGTGGCACAGATACG. This encodes CASSRGGTDT. The entire CDR3 reads CASSRGGTDTQYF.

As regards this clone: The CDR3 end falls 3 residues outside the read, so it is completed with the germline J gene. The chain has TRBV9 and TRBJ2-1; weak D call: TRBD1 (6 bases). V lost 4 bases and J lost 8, with 16 bases in between. The V gene's germline CDR1 is SGDLS and CDR2 YYNGEE. This CDR3 is built from 14 residues. Incomplete CDR3 DNA: TGTGCCAGCAGCTATCCCGGCGAGGGGGATGAG. Its translation is CASSYPGEGDE. The full CDR3 is CASSYPGEGDEQFF.

On this clone: The read terminates 3 residues before the CDR3 end, so the remaining end is supplied by the germline J gene. This chain links TRBV20-1 with TRBJ2-7; TRBD2 aligns across 13 bases. Germline V gene lookup returns CDR1 DFQATT and CDR2 SNEGSKA (reference sequence). There are 14 residues in the CDR3. With 3 bases clipped from V and 3 bases from J, the junction kept 2 bases outside the gene matches. The CDR3 bases that were read are TGCAGTGCTAGGGGACTAGCGGGGCACTACGAG. Encoded protein: CSARGLAGHYE. The whole CDR3 protein is CSARGLAGHYEQYF.

In the case of this clone: The CDR3 end is not reached by the read, which stops 3 residues before it; the germline J gene fills it in. The chain couples TRBV5-1 to TRBJ1-1, with D possibly matching TRBD1 (5 bases). Germline V gives CDR1 SGHRS, CDR2 YFSETQ. The CDR3 is 14 amino acids. This CDR3 reads CASSGDSGKGAAFF. CDR3 bases read: TGCGCCAGCAGCGGGGATTCAGGGAAAGGGGCT.

Concerning this clone: The sequence runs out 3 residues before the end of the CDR3; the remainder is reconstructed from the germline J gene. This chain connects TRBV30 to TRBJ1-5, with D maybe TRBD1 (6 bases). The germline CDR1 and CDR2 sequences are GTSNPN and SVGIG (reference sequence). The CDR3 extends over 15 amino acids. Trimming cost V 2 bases and J 1 base, with 12 bases left between them. CDR3: CAWSRTVGSNQPQHF. The part of the CDR3 DNA that was read is TGTGCCTGGAGTCGGACAGTTGGGAGCAATCAGCCC.

CDR3 loop: CASSPLTGTSLEQYF. Incomplete CDR3 DNA: TGTGCCAGCAGCCCCCTGACCGGGACATCCCTCGAG. This rearrangement joins TRBV7-6 to TRBJ2-7; TRBD1 might be the D (6 bases). The sequenced fragment ends 3 residues before the CDR3 boundary, so the rest is inferred from the germline J gene. The germline V gene encodes CDR1 SGHVS and CDR2 FNYEAQ. The CDR3 runs 15 residues. V was trimmed by 5 bases and J by 6 bases, leaving 20 bases between them.